The 16 T cell receptor beta chains listed next were all sequenced from one sample in a study of shared clonotypes between healthy human individuals. Some clones are missing from TCRdb's copy, which holds only in-frame ones; the method was immunoSEQ multiplex PCR. The sample records 2 million to 3 million clones, 93% being singletons. The sample taken for sequencing was naive CD4+ T cells from PBMCs. Subset defined: CD45RA+ positively selected. The receptor source for this set is a man younger than 35 in good health. Some clones in this sample may be carry-over from other donors' samples.

This chain uses TRBV27 with TRBJ1-1, with 9 bases matching TRBD1. The V segment lost 3 bases and the J segment 10 bases; nucleotides outside the gene matches: 6. Germline loops: CDR1 MNHEY, CDR2 SMNVEV (reference sequence). The CDR3 has 13 amino acids. CDR3 in amino acids: CASSLGTGRAAFF. DNA for the CDR3: TGTGCCAGCAGTTTGGGGACAGGGAGGGCAGCTTTCTTT.

In its sample, this clone was seen once. The chain uses TRBV29-1 and TRBJ2-5; 8 nucleotides agree with TRBD2. V shed 7 bases and J 4 bases; nucleotides not matched to a gene: 14. CDR3 length: 15 amino acids. Germline-derived CDR1 and CDR2 are SQVTM and ANQGSEA. The DNA of the CDR3 is TGCAGCGCCACGAGACCGTCGGGGGGGGGAGAGACCCAGTACTTC. Protein product: CSATRPSGGGETQYF. Full variable domain (remainder filled in from reference TRBV29-1 and TRBJ2-5): SAVISQKPSRDICQRGTSLTIQCQVDSQVTMMFWYRQQPGQSLTLIATANQGSEATYESGFVIDKFPISRPNLTFSTLTVSNMSPEDSSIYLCSATRPSGGGETQYFGPGTRLLVL.

For the CDR3, the DNA is TGCGCCAGCAGCTTGGGGAACGTCAATGAGCAGTTCTTC. It translates to CASSLGNVNEQFF. This sequence joins TRBV5-1 and TRBJ2-1; D is uncertain. Trimming stripped 0 bases from V and 6 bases from J, with 7 bases between. The germline CDR1 and CDR2 sequences are SGHRS and YFSETQ. The CDR3 sequence is 13 residues long.

The J gene is TRBJ1-2, the V gene TRBV5-6; unclear D gene. Deletions cut 9 bases from V and 4 bases from J, with 16 bases between. The V gene's germline CDR1 is SGHDT and CDR2 YYEEEE. The CDR3 consists of 13 residues. The CDR3 nucleotides read TGTGCCACCACAGAGGGTCCCTTCTATGGCTACACCTTC. Translating gives CATTEGPFYGYTF.

The sample holds one count of this clone. The chain recombines TRBV5-6 with TRBJ2-5; 15 positions match TRBD2. With 4 bases clipped from V and 7 bases from J, the junction kept 14 bases outside the gene matches. Germline CDR1 SGHDT, CDR2 YYEEEE. The CDR3 covers 18 residues. DNA of the CDR3: TGTGCCAGCAGCCCCTTTTCTAGGACTAGCGGGAGGGATGTGACCCAGTACTTC. Translating it yields CASSPFSRTSGRDVTQYF. The full variable domain, in which reference TRBV5-6 and TRBJ2-5 provide the parts outside the CDR3, is DAGVTQSPTHLIKTRGQQVTLRCSPKSGHDTVSWYQQALGQGPQFIFQYYEEEERQRGNFPDRFSGHQFPNYSSELNVNALLLGDSALYLCASSPFSRTSGRDVTQYFGPGTRLLVL.

In regard to this clone: Other DNA sequences of this sample code for an identical CDR3. The chain couples TRBV10-3 to TRBJ1-1, with 7 positions matching TRBD1. The CDR3 extends over 14 amino acids. The germline CDR1 and CDR2 sequences are ENHRY and SYGVKD. Trimming at V came to 1 base and at J to 2 bases, leaving 1 base not matched to a gene. This CDR3 is CAISELGGNTEAFF. The CDR3 DNA follows: TGTGCCATCAGTGAGTTAGGGGGCAACACTGAAGCTTTCTTT.

The V gene is TRBV28, the J gene TRBJ2-2, with 8 bases that match TRBD1. Germline V lookup: CDR1 MDHEN, CDR2 SYDVKM. V lost 6 bases and J lost 1; bases outside the gene matches: 4. The CDR3 loop spans 15 amino acids. This CDR3 reads CASRADRENTGELFF. CDR3 DNA sequence: TGTGCCAGCAGAGCGGACAGGGAGAACACCGGGGAGCTGTTTTTT. The entire variable domain, with the rest obtained from reference TRBV28 and TRBJ2-2, is as follows: DVKVTQSSRYLVKRTGEKVFLECVQDMDHENMFWYRQDPGLGLRLIYFSYDVKMKEKGDIPEGYSVSREKKERFSLILESASTNQTSMYLCASRADRENTGELFFGEGSRLTVL.

V gene TRBV5-1 combines with J gene TRBJ1-1; D may be TRBD1 (5 bases). Germline CDR1 is SGHRS and CDR2 is YFSETQ. V shed 2 bases and J shed 13 bases, with 18 bases lying between them. The CDR3 has 13 residues. The CDR3 is CASSFRSGGKGFF. CDR3 nucleotide sequence: TGCGCCAGCAGCTTTCGGTCGGGGGGAAAGGGTTTCTTT.

V usage is TRBV30 and J usage is TRBJ1-2; perhaps TRBD1 as D (5 bases). The CDR3 extends over 14 amino acids. The V and J ends lost 8 bases and 3 bases respectively, with 19 bases between them. In germline, CDR1 is GTSNPN, CDR2 SVGIG (reference sequence). CDR3 sequence (DNA): TGTGCCAATAAACCTCCAGGGTCGCACTATGGCTACACCTTC. It translates to CANKPPGSHYGYTF.

Regarding this clone: The identical CDR3 is also encoded by other nucleotide sequences in the sample. V is TRBV9 and J is TRBJ1-4, with a tentative D call TRBD1 (6 bases). Germline V gives CDR1 SGDLS, CDR2 YYNGEE. This CDR3 region has 15 residues. V was trimmed by 0 bases and J by 5 bases, leaving 11 bases between them. The CDR3 DNA follows: TGTGCCAGCAGCGTAGCAGACAGGACCAATGAAAAACTGTTTTTT. Translating gives CASSVADRTNEKLFF.

J is TRBJ1-1 and V is TRBV6-1; D is possibly TRBD1 (5 bases). V dropped 1 base and J dropped 4 bases, with 13 bases sitting between them. Germline CDR1 reads MNHNS; CDR2 reads SASEGT. CDR3 length: 15 residues. The CDR3 bases are TGTGCCAGCAGTGAAGAAGGGGTTTGGAGCACTGAAGCTTTCTTT. Protein product: CASSEEGVWSTEAFF.

The genes are TRBV5-1 and TRBJ2-5; a weak D match, TRBD1 (5 bases). CDR1 SGHRS and CDR2 YFSETQ come from the germline V gene. The CDR3 extends over 15 amino acids. V lost 0 bases and J lost 1, with 10 bases in between. Here the CDR3 DNA reads TGCGCCAGCAGCTTGGAGGCAGGGATCCAAGAGACCCAGTACTTC. Its translation: CASSLEAGIQETQYF.

The V call is TRBV6-5, the J call TRBJ2-7; 9 nucleotides align to TRBD1. Germline V gene sequence: CDR1 MNHEY, CDR2 SVGAGI. The CDR3 consists of 15 residues. V trimming: 1 base; J trimming: 4 bases; junction bases outside the gene matches: 5. The chain's CDR3 is CASSYYGTGIYEQYF. In DNA, the CDR3 is TGTGCCAGCAGTTACTATGGGACAGGGATTTACGAGCAGTACTTC.

This chain joins TRBV30 and TRBJ1-4; perhaps TRBD1 as D (6 bases). The V gene's germline CDR1 is GTSNPN and CDR2 SVGIG (reference sequence). V was clipped by 7 bases and J by 7 bases, with 13 bases between them. This CDR3 is built from 12 residues. This CDR3 is CASRGGSEKLFF. The CDR3 DNA follows: TGTGCCTCGAGGGGGGGCAGTGAAAAACTGTTTTTT.

The chain has TRBV27 and TRBJ2-3, with 7 bases matching TRBD1. V gave up 7 bases and J gave up 4 bases; unmatched junction bases: 11. CDR1 is MNHEY and CDR2 is SMNVEV in the germline V gene (reference sequence). The CDR3 is made up of 15 amino acids. The CDR3 DNA reads TGTGCCAGCATTTCAAGGGGGCAGTCCCCAGATACGCAGTATTTT. Translating it yields CASISRGQSPDTQYF.

This chain uses TRBV6-6 with TRBJ2-7; 8 bases are shared with TRBD1. The J segment lost 5 bases and the V segment lost 6 bases, leaving 9 bases of the junction unmatched. This CDR3 region has 14 residues. Looked up from germline, CDR1 is MNHNY and CDR2 is SVGAGI (reference sequence). The CDR3 DNA follows: TGTGCCAGCAGCCGAGGACAGGGCACAAACGAGCAGTACTTC. Amino acid sequence: CASSRGQGTNEQYF.